This T cell receptor beta chain was captured by sequencing in a study of blood T cell repertoires in COVID-19. Study context: From the United States, Italy and Spain came samples of acute and convalescent COVID-19.

Patients in Seattle were enrolled during active infection, then followed longitudinally. The table came from immunoSEQ multiplex PCR; TCRdb's copy has only in-frame clones and leaves some out. This table holds some 300,000 clones, about 87% found once. V shed 5 bases and J shed 6 bases, with 17 bases lying between them. Germline V gene sequence: CDR1 SGHTA, CDR2 FQGNSA. This CDR3 spans 15 amino acids. The specimen sequenced was peripheral blood. This clonotype was sampled from a woman between 50 and 59 years old with COVID-19, enrolled during active disease. This chain links TRBV7-2 with TRBJ2-1; possibly TRBD2 for D (5 bases). The DNA for the CDR3 is TGTGCCAGCAGCCTACAGCCGGCGGGTTCCAATGAGCAGTTCTTC. Translating gives CASSLQPAGSNEQFF.